These 18 T cell receptor beta chains came from one sample sequenced in a study of blood T cell repertoires in COVID-19. The assay was immunoSEQ multiplex PCR, and TCRdb's table has in-frame clones only and misses some. The sample contains about 170,000 clones, more than 65% of which appear only once. Sequenced input: peripheral blood. These receptors were collected from a man in his 70s with active or convalescent COVID-19.

V gene TRBV7-2 combines with J gene TRBJ1-6; TRBD1 aligns across 10 bases. V shed 5 bases, J shed 9 bases, and the junction held 4 bases outside the gene matches. Germline-derived CDR1 and CDR2 are SGHTA and FQGNSA. The CDR3 totals 14 residues. In nucleotides, the CDR3 is TGTGCCAGCAGCCTAAGGACAGGGGGTTCACCCCTCCACTTT. Encoded protein: CASSLRTGGSPLHF. Supplemented by reference TRBV7-2 and TRBJ1-6, the full variable domain reads GAGVSQSPSNKVTEKGKDVELRCDPISGHTALYWYRQSLGQGLEFLIYFQGNSAPDKSGLPSDRFSAERTGGSVSTLTIQRTQQEDSAVYLCASSLRTGGSPLHFGNGTRLTVT.

The chain carries TRBV5-1 and TRBJ2-3; D gene unclear. This CDR3 spans 14 amino acids. Germline CDR1 is SGHRS and CDR2 is YFSETQ. V lost 4 bases, J lost 0 bases, and 9 bases lay in between. The CDR3 nucleotides read TGCGCCAGCAGCGGGCTCTATAGCACAGATACGCAGTATTTT. It yields the protein CASSGLYSTDTQYF.

The chain carries TRBV7-9 and TRBJ1-6, with TRBD1 matching 7 bases. The V segment lost 0 bases and the J segment 7 bases; nucleotides outside the gene matches: 3. CDR1 is SEHNR and CDR2 is FQNEAQ in the germline V gene (reference sequence). This CDR3 has 15 amino acids. The CDR3 region is CASSLATGSNSPLHF. DNA for the CDR3: TGTGCCAGCAGCTTAGCGACAGGGTCGAATTCACCCCTCCACTTT.

This chain links TRBV4-3 with TRBJ1-1; unclear D gene. Germline loops: CDR1 LGHNA, CDR2 YSLEER. The CDR3 sequence is 17 residues long. The V and J ends lost 0 bases and 4 bases respectively, with 18 bases between them. DNA for the CDR3: TGCGCCAGCAGCCAAGATCTGGGGATGAGCGGAAGCACTGAAGCTTTCTTT. Protein product: CASSQDLGMSGSTEAFF.

The J gene is TRBJ2-1, the V gene TRBV7-6, with D hard to call. Germline V lookup: CDR1 SGHVS, CDR2 FNYEAQ. This CDR3 comprises 15 residues. The ends were cut back, 2 bases at V and 0 bases at J, with 8 bases in the middle. This CDR3 reads CASSLQSGSYNEQFF. The CDR3 DNA follows: TGTGCCAGCAGCTTACAGTCAGGCTCCTACAATGAGCAGTTCTTC.

Here the CDR3 DNA reads TGTGCCACCTCCGACCCGGGACAGGGGATCGATCAGCCCCAGCATTTT. Its protein is CATSDPGQGIDQPQHF. The rearrangement joins TRBV24-1 to TRBJ1-5, with 10 bases fitting TRBD1. V shed 9 bases, J shed 5 bases, and the junction held 12 bases outside the gene matches. Germline values: CDR1 KGHDR, CDR2 SFDVKD. The CDR3 sequence is 16 residues long.

The chain combines TRBV6-2 or TRBV6-3 with TRBJ2-1; 8 bases line up with TRBD2. Germline assignment: CDR1 MNHEY and CDR2 SVGEGT. This CDR3 region has 16 residues. Trimming cost V 4 bases and J 6 bases; bases outside gene matches: 11. The CDR3 here is CASSSPGRGGFNEQFF. CDR3 in DNA: TGTGCCAGCAGTTCCCCCGGGAGGGGGGGATTCAATGAGCAGTTCTTC.

The V call is TRBV6-5, the J call TRBJ2-6; a possible D gene is TRBD1 (5 bases). CDR1 is MNHEY and CDR2 is SVGAGI in the germline V gene. The CDR3 is 15 amino acids. V lost 6 bases and J lost 1, with 10 bases in between. CDR3: CASSPGQSGANVLTF. CDR3 DNA sequence: TGTGCCAGCAGCCCCGGACAATCTGGGGCCAACGTCCTGACTTTC.

This clone is a singleton in its sample. The V and J genes are TRBV19 and TRBJ1-2, with D possibly being TRBD1 (5 bases). The germline V gene has CDR1 LNHDA and CDR2 SQIVND (reference sequence). The CDR3 contains 15 residues. V lost 7 bases and J lost 0, with 15 bases in between. This CDR3 is CASNKKTASNYGYTF. CDR3 nucleotide sequence: TGTGCCAGTAATAAGAAGACAGCGTCTAACTATGGCTACACCTTC.

The chain uses TRBV10-3 and TRBJ2-3; 9 positions match TRBD1. V trimming: 0 bases; J trimming: 1 base; junction bases outside the gene matches: 8. The CDR3 is 18 amino acids. Germline V lookup: CDR1 ENHRY, CDR2 SYGVKD. CDR3 amino acids: CAISESLRTGVGTDTQYF. CDR3 nucleotides: TGTGCCATCAGTGAGTCCTTACGGACAGGGGTGGGCACAGATACGCAGTATTTT.

The chain joins TRBV29-1 to TRBJ2-3; the match to TRBD2 covers 7 bases. This CDR3 has 17 amino acids. CDR1 is SQVTM, CDR2 ANQGSEA, per germline. V lost 4 bases, J lost 1 base, and 14 bases stayed unmatched. For the CDR3, the DNA is TGCAGCGTTGGCGGTCCGGGAGGCCAAGTGCGCACAGATACGCAGTATTTT. Amino acids: CSVGGPGGQVRTDTQYF.

This clone is a singleton in its sample. The V call is TRBV18, the J call TRBJ2-1, with D maybe TRBD2 (5 bases). CDR3 length: 14 residues. Germline CDR1 KGHSH, CDR2 LQKENI. Trimming pared 3 bases from V and 5 bases from J, leaving 11 bases between. In nucleotides, the CDR3 is TGTGCCAGCTCACCCGGGGATGGCCACAATGAGCAGTTCTTC. Translating gives CASSPGDGHNEQFF.

This clone has only one observation. In nucleotides, the CDR3 is TGTGCTAGTGGTTTGGGTCCGGGACTAGCGGCCAGCACCGGGGAGCTGTTTTTT. Translation gives CASGLGPGLAASTGELFF. The chain recombines TRBV12-5 with TRBJ2-2; 11 nucleotides agree with TRBD2. CDR3 length equals 18 residues. Germline V gene lookup returns CDR1 LGHNT and CDR2 FRNRAP. Trimming cost V 1 base and J 4 bases; bases outside gene matches: 8.

V is TRBV4-3 and J is TRBJ1-1; D gene uncertain. The V gene's germline CDR1 is LGHNA and CDR2 YSLEER. The V end lost 0 bases, the J end lost 3 bases, and 11 bases lay between the germline ends. The CDR3 sequence is 15 residues long. For the CDR3, the DNA is TGCGCCAGCAGCCAAGAAACGGGTTATGACACTGAAGCTTTCTTT. This encodes CASSQETGYDTEAFF.

The chain employs TRBV18 and TRBJ1-3, with a possible D match to TRBD1 (6 bases). V was pared by 2 bases and J by 6 bases, with 20 bases between. Germline V CDR1 and CDR2: KGHSH, LQKENI. The CDR3 is 17 residues long. This CDR3 is CASSPGPGAIGENTIYF. The CDR3 nucleotides are TGTGCCAGCTCACCAGGGCCAGGGGCCATTGGTGAAAACACCATATATTTT. Looking up the rest from reference TRBV18 and TRBJ1-3 gives the full variable domain: NAGVMQNPRHLVRRRGQEARLRCSPMKGHSHVYWYRQLPEEGLKFMVYLQKENIIDESGMPKERFSAEFPKEGPSILRIQQVVRGDSAAYFCASSPGPGAIGENTIYFGEGSWLTVV.

V and J are TRBV11-2 and TRBJ1-5; TRBD1 agrees at 7 bases. This CDR3 spans 18 amino acids. Per the germline V gene, CDR1 is SGHAT and CDR2 is FQNNGV. The ends lost 0 bases at V and 2 bases at J; junction bases unmatched: 10. The chain's CDR3 is CASSLDRQGFGGNQPQHF. CDR3 sequence (DNA): TGTGCCAGCAGCTTAGACCGACAGGGATTTGGCGGCAATCAGCCCCAGCATTTT.

The chain couples TRBV7-9 to TRBJ1-2, with 9 bases aligning to TRBD1. CDR1 SEHNR and CDR2 FQNEAQ come from the germline V gene (reference sequence). The ends lost 6 bases at V and 6 bases at J; junction bases unmatched: 5. This CDR3 comprises 13 residues. CDR3 nucleotide sequence: TGTGCCAGCAGGACCGGGACAGGGCATGGCTACACCTTC. Its protein is CASRTGTGHGYTF.

The chain has TRBV6-5 and TRBJ2-7; 14 nucleotides agree with TRBD2. Germline-derived CDR1 and CDR2 are MNHEY and SVGAGI. J gave up 5 bases and V 6 bases, and 6 bases lay outside the gene matches. There are 15 residues in the CDR3. Here the CDR3 DNA reads TGTGCCAGCAGCGCAGGGACTAGCGGGAGCAACGAGCAGTACTTC. It specifies CASSAGTSGSNEQYF.